The 10 T cell receptor beta chains in this list originate from one sample, sequenced in a study of response to subunit inactivated influenza vaccine. TCRdb redid the calling of the RT-PCR reads with MiXCR, one entry per CDR3 protein. The sample carries 800,000 to 1,000,000 distinct CDR3 sequences, 21% recorded once. The input for sequencing was PBMCs from blood, taken around 5 days after vaccination. All receptors come from a man over 45 who received an inactivated influenza vaccine.

V is TRBV21-1 and J is TRBJ2-2; the table gives TRBD2 as D, unverified against the DNA. TRBV21-1 is designated a pseudogene. This CDR3 contains 15 residues. This chain's CDR3 is CASSKGRGGTGELFF. Here the CDR3 DNA reads TGTGCCAGCAGCAAAGGCAGGGGAGGGACCGGGGAGCTGTTTTTT.

This clonotype was detected a few times. The chain uses TRBV11-2 and TRBJ2-7, with no clear D. V lost 5 bases and J lost 2, with 10 bases in between. Looked up from germline, CDR1 is SGHAT and CDR2 is FQNNGV. The CDR3 sequence is 13 residues long. CDR3 region: CASSQNNPYEQYF. In DNA form, the CDR3 reads TGTGCCAGCAGCCAGAACAATCCCTACGAGCAGTACTTC.

This clonotype appeared a few times. The genes are TRBV20-1 and TRBJ2-1; 9 bases align to TRBD2. This CDR3 has 15 residues. V lost 3 bases, J lost 1 base, and 4 bases stayed unmatched. Germline V gives CDR1 DFQATT, CDR2 SNEGSKA (reference sequence). CDR3 in amino acids: CSASGAGGSYNEQFF. The CDR3 coding sequence is TGCAGTGCTAGCGGTGCGGGGGGGTCCTACAATGAGCAGTTCTTC.

V gene TRBV20-1 combines with J gene TRBJ2-3; 7 bases agree with TRBD1. This CDR3 region has 13 residues. From germline, CDR1 is DFQATT and CDR2 SNEGSKA (reference sequence). Trimming cost V 7 bases and J 6 bases; bases outside gene matches: 10. CDR3 sequence: CSVSPTRGDTQYF. CDR3 DNA: TGCAGTGTCAGCCCCACCAGGGGGGATACGCAGTATTTT.

This clonotype occurred many times. CDR3 region: CASSQGTDYEQYF. CDR3 nucleotide sequence: TGCGCCAGCAGCCAGGGGACAGACTACGAGCAGTACTTC. The rearrangement joins TRBV4-3 to TRBJ2-7; 7 nucleotides agree with TRBD1. The CDR3 covers 13 residues. The germline gives CDR1 LGHNA, CDR2 YSLEER. The V gene end was trimmed by 3 bases and the J gene end by 3 bases; junction bases not matched to a gene: 2.

The chain carries TRBV7-2 and TRBJ2-1; no firm D call. The CDR3 extends over 12 amino acids. Germline V CDR1 and CDR2: SGHTA, FQGNSA. Trimming pared 0 bases from V and 5 bases from J, leaving 2 bases between. The CDR3 nucleotides read TGTGCCAGCAGCTTAGCTAACAATGAGCAGTTCTTC. Encoded protein: CASSLANNEQFF.

This rearrangement joins TRBV7-9 to TRBJ1-5; weak D call: TRBD1 (6 bases). Trimming took off 5 bases at V and 10 bases at J, with 21 bases between the two ends. This CDR3 is 15 amino acids long. Germline V gives CDR1 SEHNR, CDR2 FQNEAQ (reference sequence). This chain's CDR3 is CASSGGHPYQVPQHF. For the CDR3, the DNA is TGTGCCAGCAGCGGGGGACACCCATATCAAGTCCCCCAGCATTTT.

The V and J genes are TRBV12-3 or TRBV12-4 and TRBJ2-7; 13 bases match TRBD2. Germline trimming cut 4 bases from V and 4 bases from J; bases unmatched to any gene: 4. The CDR3 runs to 15 residues. The chain's CDR3 is CASSSGTSGTYEQYF. The CDR3 DNA is TGTGCCAGCAGTTCTGGGACTAGCGGGACTTACGAGCAGTACTTC.

The chain carries TRBV20-1 and TRBJ2-1; the D gene is possibly TRBD2 (6 bases). V dropped 4 bases and J dropped 1 base, with 14 bases sitting between them. The CDR3 totals 15 residues. Germline V gene data show CDR1 as DFQATT and CDR2 as SNEGSKA (reference sequence). CDR3 sequence: CSAKEAGSSYNEQFF. CDR3 DNA sequence: TGCAGTGCTAAGGAGGCCGGGAGTTCCTACAATGAGCAGTTCTTC.

The chain combines TRBV20-1 with TRBJ1-2, with 8 bases identical to TRBD1. V dropped 5 bases and J dropped 6; count of bases not matched to a gene: 5. Germline V gives CDR1 DFQATT, CDR2 SNEGSKA (reference sequence). The CDR3 sequence is 12 residues long. The CDR3 nucleotides are TGCAGTGCTTTGACAGGGGTGGATGGCTACACCTTC. Its translation is CSALTGVDGYTF.